These 10 T cell receptor beta chains share one sample of origin, sequenced in a study of cytomegalovirus exposure and HLA in healthy donors. The PCR employed 60 Vbeta primers together with 13 Jbeta primers. TCRdb's copy holds only in-frame clones and misses some; the assay was immunoSEQ multiplex PCR. The data contain some 160,000 clones, about 85% of them seen just once; the ten biggest clones take up roughly 2.1%. The sequenced sample was PBMCs. The receptors come from a man aged 18 to 30 in good health and CMV-seronegative.

V usage is TRBV5-6 and J usage is TRBJ1-1; a possible D gene is TRBD1 (6 bases). V was trimmed by 4 bases and J by 7 bases, leaving 11 bases between them. The CDR3 is made up of 12 amino acids. Germline CDR1 and CDR2: SGHDT and YYEEEE. In nucleotides, the CDR3 is TGTGCCAGCAGCCCCGGACAGTTTGAAGCTTTCTTT. As protein: CASSPGQFEAFF. The full variable domain, its missing parts supplied by reference TRBV5-6 and TRBJ1-1, is DAGVTQSPTHLIKTRGQQVTLRCSPKSGHDTVSWYQQALGQGPQFIFQYYEEEERQRGNFPDRFSGHQFPNYSSELNVNALLLGDSALYLCASSPGQFEAFFGQGTRLTVV.

This clone was seen a single time. The chain employs TRBV27 and TRBJ2-7; 12 positions agree with TRBD2. Trimming removed 5 bases from V and 3 bases from J; junction bases left unmatched: 17. The germline V gene has CDR1 MNHEY and CDR2 SMNVEV (reference sequence). CDR3 length: 19 amino acids. The CDR3, as DNA: TGTGCCAGCAGTCTACCCGCTACTAGCGGGAGGCCTCACCTCTACGAGCAGTACTTC. It codes for CASSLPATSGRPHLYEQYF.

CDR3 nucleotides: TGTGCCAGCAGCTCGGGACTAGCGGGACCTAACTACGAGCAGTACTTC. Its protein product is CASSSGLAGPNYEQYF. V usage is TRBV7-2 and J usage is TRBJ2-7, with TRBD2 identical over 13 bases. This CDR3 is 16 amino acids long. Germline CDR1 reads SGHTA; CDR2 reads FQGNSA. Unmatched junction bases numbered 6, after V lost 4 bases and J lost 3 bases. The entire variable domain, with the rest obtained from reference TRBV7-2 and TRBJ2-7, is as follows: GAGVSQSPSNKVTEKGKDVELRCDPISGHTALYWYRQSLGQGLEFLIYFQGNSAPDKSGLPSDRFSAERTGGSVSTLTIQRTQQEDSAVYLCASSSGLAGPNYEQYFGPGTRLTVT.

This chain joins TRBV30 and TRBJ2-1, with 7 bases lining up with TRBD1. Germline CDR1 is GTSNPN and CDR2 is SVGIG (reference sequence). V was clipped by 4 bases and J by 2 bases; unmatched bases: 2. CDR3 length equals 13 residues. The CDR3 spells CAWIQGAYNEQFF. Here the CDR3 DNA reads TGTGCCTGGATTCAGGGGGCCTACAATGAGCAGTTCTTC. Full variable domain (missing parts from reference TRBV30 and TRBJ2-1): SQTIHQWPATLVQPVGSPLSLECTVEGTSNPNLYWYRQAAGRGLQLLFYSVGIGQISSEVPQNLSASRPQDRQFILSSKKLLLSDSGFYLCAWIQGAYNEQFFGPGTRLTVL.

The chain combines TRBV15 with TRBJ2-1, with D perhaps TRBD2 (7 bases). This CDR3 has 14 amino acids. The germline V gene has CDR1 LNHNV and CDR2 YYDKDF (reference sequence). Trimming shortened V by 1 base and J by 7 bases, and 11 bases separated the two germline ends. The CDR3 here is CATSRAKGGNEQFF. CDR3 nucleotides: TGTGCCACCAGCAGAGCCAAGGGGGGGAATGAGCAGTTCTTC.

The J gene is TRBJ2-7, the V gene TRBV9; 7 bases map to TRBD2. V gave up 0 bases and J gave up 2 bases; unmatched junction bases: 2. CDR1 is SGDLS, CDR2 YYNGEE, per germline. The CDR3 runs 14 residues. In nucleotides, the CDR3 is TGTGCCAGCAGCGTAGGAGGGACTACCTACGAGCAGTACTTC. Protein: CASSVGGTTYEQYF.

V usage is TRBV25-1 and J usage is TRBJ1-1; perhaps TRBD1 as D (5 bases). V was cut by 5 bases and J by 1 base, with 11 bases left in between. CDR3 length: 14 residues. Germline V lookup: CDR1 MGHDK, CDR2 SYGVNS. The CDR3 DNA reads as TGTGCCAGCAGTACGGACATGCAGAACACTGAAGCTTTCTTT. Its translation: CASSTDMQNTEAFF.

The chain combines TRBV15 with TRBJ2-1; the match to TRBD1 covers 8 bases. This CDR3 is built from 16 residues. The V and J ends lost 5 bases and 0 bases, in that order; junction bases with no gene match: 6. In germline, CDR1 is LNHNV, CDR2 YYDKDF (reference sequence). DNA of the CDR3: TGTGCCACCAGCGGGGGACAGGCAAGCTCCTACAATGAGCAGTTCTTC. It encodes CATSGGQASSYNEQFF.

This clone was observed a single time. V gene TRBV7-9 combines with J gene TRBJ2-7; 11 bases are shared with TRBD2. After removal of 5 bases from V and 5 bases from J, the junction contained 5 bases not matched to a gene. The CDR3 consists of 14 residues. In germline, CDR1 is SEHNR, CDR2 FQNEAQ (reference sequence). Written as DNA, the CDR3 is TGTGCCAGCAGCCAAGGACTAGCGGGCGACGAGCAGTACTTC. Translation: CASSQGLAGDEQYF.

The V call is TRBV28, the J call TRBJ2-5, with D possibly being TRBD2 (5 bases). CDR1 and CDR2 from the germline V gene are MDHEN and SYDVKM. V lost 5 bases to trimming and J lost 4 bases, with 11 bases between them. This CDR3 region has 13 residues. The CDR3 nucleotides are TGTGCCAGCAGTCCGGGAAGGAGAGAGACCCAGTACTTC. This codes for CASSPGRRETQYF. The variable domain in full, with the rest retrieved from reference TRBV28 and TRBJ2-5, is DVKVTQSSRYLVKRTGEKVFLECVQDMDHENMFWYRQDPGLGLRLIYFSYDVKMKEKGDIPEGYSVSREKKERFSLILESASTNQTSMYLCASSPGRRETQYFGPGTRLLVL.